This is a list of T cell receptor beta chains from one sample in a study of control samples from healthy donors and cancer patients. TCRdb keeps only in-frame clones here, not all; method: immunoSEQ multiplex PCR. The data contain about 160,000 clones, approximately 93% of them singletons. Sequencing was carried out using blood. Source of these receptors: a woman aged 40 to 55 in good health. The CDR3 runs from the conserved cysteine through the conserved F or W. A D gene is named only where the DNA matches it firmly. Where a row states a size, it is once, few, many or the class of an expanded clone; other rows omit it.

.	TRBV6-2/TRBV6-3	TRBJ1-1	.	CASSYLTGRTEAFF	TGTGCCAGCAGTTACCTTACAGGGAGGACTGAAGCTTTCTTT
TRBD1	TRBV7-2	TRBJ2-7	.	CASSLTGGRNEQYF	TGTGCCAGCAGTCTAACAGGGGGCAGGAACGAGCAGTACTTC
.	TRBV5-8	TRBJ1-6	once	CASRGVENSPLHF	TGTGCCAGCAGAGGGGTAGAGAATTCACCCCTCCACTTT
.	TRBV5-4	TRBJ1-2	.	CASSSRTTSYGYTF	TGTGCCAGCAGCTCCCGGACAACTTCCTATGGCTACACCTTC
TRBD2	TRBV9	TRBJ2-1	.	CASSVDLGGSYNEQFF	TGTGCCAGCAGCGTAGATTTGGGGGGGTCTTACAATGAGCAGTTCTTC
TRBD2	TRBV11-2	TRBJ2-1	.	CASSFRTSGGGEQFF	TGTGCCAGCAGCTTCCGGACTAGCGGCGGCGGTGAGCAGTTCTTC
.	TRBV12-3/TRBV12-4	TRBJ2-5	.	CASSLAGVETQYF	TGTGCCAGCAGTTTAGCAGGGGTGGAGACCCAGTACTTC
.	TRBV11-2	TRBJ2-3	.	CASSLATGMGDTQYF	TGTGCCAGCAGCTTAGCCACCGGAATGGGGGATACGCAGTATTTT
.	TRBV3-1/TRBV3-2	TRBJ1-5	.	CASSQDFANQPQHF	TGTGCCAGCAGCCAAGACTTTGCCAATCAGCCCCAGCATTTT
.	TRBV12-3/TRBV12-4	TRBJ1-6	few	CASSLGNSPLHF	TGTGCCAGCAGTTTAGGTAATTCACCCCTCCACTTT
TRBD2	TRBV6-1	TRBJ2-5	.	CASSQGLAPYQETQYF	TGTGCCAGCAGTCAAGGACTAGCGCCGTACCAAGAGACCCAGTACTTC
.	TRBV9	TRBJ1-3	.	CASSKYGYSGNTIYF	TGTGCCAGCAGCAAATACGGATACTCTGGAAACACCATATATTTT
TRBD1	TRBV19	TRBJ1-5	.	CASKTGEVRQPQHF	TGTGCCAGCAAGACAGGGGAAGTTCGTCAGCCCCAGCATTTT
.	TRBV27	TRBJ1-1	.	CASSLPGLDTEAFF	TGTGCCAGCAGTCTCCCCGGCTTGGACACTGAAGCTTTCTTT
.	TRBV6-5	TRBJ1-4	.	CASSYSITRNEKLFF	TGTGCCAGCAGTTACTCGATAACAAGGAATGAAAAACTGTTTTTT
.	TRBV5-5	TRBJ2-5	.	CASSLEARGAETQYF	TGTGCCAGCAGCTTGGAAGCCCGGGGGGCAGAGACCCAGTACTTC
TRBD1	TRBV5-1	TRBJ2-3	once	CASSRNIRQGADTQYF	TGCGCCAGCAGCCGTAATATACGACAGGGCGCAGATACGCAGTATTTT
.	TRBV19	TRBJ2-7	.	CASRPANTHYEQYF	TGTGCCAGTAGACCGGCGAATACACACTACGAGCAGTACTTC
.	TRBV23-1	TRBJ1-2	.	CASRPFSSQPSNYGYTF	TGCGCCAGCAGACCCTTTAGTAGCCAACCTTCTAACTATGGCTACACCTTC
.	TRBV6-4	TRBJ1-2	.	CASSDWGRALTF	TGTGCCAGCAGTGACTGGGGACGTGCGCTCACCTTC
.	TRBV7-2	TRBJ1-4	once	CASSLVLGSRSEKLFF	TGTGCCAGCAGCTTAGTGCTCGGCAGCCGTTCTGAAAAACTGTTTTTT
.	TRBV29-1	TRBJ2-7	.	CSVVILSGNEQYF	TGCAGCGTTGTTATTTTAAGTGGCAACGAGCAGTACTTC
.	TRBV7-9	TRBJ2-7	.	CASSLNLPYEQYF	TGTGCCAGCAGCTTAAACCTTCCCTACGAGCAGTACTTC
TRBD1	TRBV5-1	TRBJ2-7	few	CASSNVGQGVSYEQYF	TGCGCCAGCAGCAATGTGGGACAGGGGGTAAGCTACGAGCAGTACTTC
TRBD2	TRBV7-3	TRBJ2-3	.	CASSWSGGTADTQYF	TGTGCCAGCAGCTGGAGCGGGGGAACAGCAGATACGCAGTATTTT
.	TRBV9	TRBJ1-1	.	CASSVVLENTEAFF	TGTGCCAGCAGCGTAGTTTTGGAGAACACTGAAGCTTTCTTT
.	TRBV30	TRBJ2-5	.	CAWSVREGAQYF	TGTGCCTGGAGTGTGAGGGAGGGGGCCCAGTACTTC
.	TRBV6-5	TRBJ1-2	.	CASSLKGYGYTF	TGTGCCAGCAGCTTGAAAGGGTATGGCTACACCTTC
TRBD1	TRBV7-2	TRBJ1-2	.	CASSLAPKTGKGGYTF	TGTGCCAGCAGCTTAGCGCCCAAGACAGGGAAAGGTGGCTACACCTTC
TRBD2	TRBV9	TRBJ2-3	.	CASSGLSGSGGTDTQYF	TGTGCCAGCAGCGGGCTTAGCGGGAGTGGGGGAACAGATACGCAGTATTTT
.	TRBV6-2/TRBV6-3	TRBJ1-1	.	CASSYSPGTMGFF	TGTGCCAGCAGTTACTCGCCGGGGACGATGGGTTTCTTT
.	TRBV12-5	TRBJ2-7	.	CASGLVSYEQYF	TGTGCTAGTGGTTTGGTATCCTACGAGCAGTACTTC
.	TRBV27	TRBJ2-1	.	CASRYANNEQFF	TGTGCCAGCAGATATGCGAATAATGAGCAGTTCTTC
.	TRBV11-1	TRBJ1-2	.	CASSNQPAGGYYTF	TGTGCCAGCAGCAACCAACCAGCGGGGGGATACTACACCTTC
TRBD1	TRBV30	TRBJ1-5	.	CAWTDRDSNQPQHF	TGTGCCTGGACCGACAGGGATAGCAATCAGCCCCAGCATTTT
.	TRBV28	TRBJ1-1	.	CASSSNTLGAEAFF	TGTGCCAGCAGTTCGAATACTTTGGGGGCTGAAGCTTTCTTT
TRBD1	TRBV27	TRBJ1-1	.	CASSWDRVTEAFF	TGTGCCAGCAGTTGGGACAGGGTCACTGAAGCTTTCTTT
TRBD1	TRBV30	TRBJ1-2	.	CAWSSGTGRSYGYTF	TGTGCCTGGAGTTCAGGGACAGGTAGGAGCTATGGCTACACCTTC
.	TRBV3-1/TRBV3-2	TRBJ1-2	.	CASSQGQPYGYTF	TGTGCCAGCAGCCAAGGACAGCCCTATGGCTACACCTTC
.	TRBV19	TRBJ2-6	few	CASTTSASGANVLTF	TGTGCCAGTACTACATCGGCTTCCGGGGCCAACGTCCTGACTTTC
TRBD2	TRBV4-3	TRBJ2-1	.	CASSRILAGAGNEQFF	TGCGCCAGCAGCCGAATACTAGCGGGGGCGGGGAATGAGCAGTTCTTC
TRBD1	TRBV9	TRBJ1-6	once	CASSVSVDGGQGNSPLHF	TGTGCCAGCAGCGTTTCCGTCGACGGGGGACAGGGAAATTCACCCCTCCACTTT
.	TRBV27	TRBJ2-7	.	CASRFNRDKHEQYF	TGTGCCAGCAGATTCAACCGTGACAAACACGAGCAGTACTTC
.	TRBV6-6	TRBJ1-2	.	CASSYSISPGGYTF	TGTGCCAGCAGTTACTCGATCTCGCCGGGTGGCTACACCTTC
.	TRBV6-2/TRBV6-3	TRBJ2-1	.	CASSYWVDEQFF	TGTGCCAGCAGTTACTGGGTCGATGAGCAGTTCTTC
TRBD2	TRBV6-2/TRBV6-3	TRBJ2-7	.	CASSYAGGGREQYF	TGTGCCAGCAGTTATGCGGGAGGAGGTCGCGAGCAGTACTTC
.	TRBV7-2	TRBJ2-1	.	CASSPDWEQFF	TGTGCCAGCAGCCCTGACTGGGAGCAGTTCTTC
.	TRBV6-6	TRBJ1-2	.	CASDSPWGTGYGYTF	TGTGCCAGCGACTCCCCCTGGGGGACTGGGTATGGCTACACCTTC
TRBD1	TRBV5-1	TRBJ1-3	.	CASSLERRGAGNTIYF	TGCGCCAGCAGCTTGGAACGCAGGGGGGCCGGAAACACCATATATTTT
.	TRBV5-3	TRBJ2-1	.	CARSWMDEQFF	TGTGCCAGAAGCTGGATGGATGAGCAGTTCTTC
.	TRBV6-5	TRBJ2-7	once	CASSTRERISYEQYF	TGTGCCAGCAGTACCCGAGAGCGCATCTCCTACGAGCAGTACTTC
TRBD2	TRBV6-2/TRBV6-3	TRBJ2-7	.	CASSSFGLGESSYEQYF	TGTGCCAGCAGTTCCTTCGGACTAGGTGAGAGCTCCTACGAGCAGTACTTC
TRBD1	TRBV10-2	TRBJ2-2	.	CATRTGGGTGELFF	TGCGCCACCCGGACAGGGGGCGGCACCGGGGAGCTGTTTTTT
.	TRBV6-5	TRBJ1-1	.	CASTQTMNTEAFF	TGTGCCAGCACCCAGACAATGAACACTGAAGCTTTCTTT
.	TRBV18	TRBJ1-4	.	CASSPQVNEKLFF	TGTGCCAGCTCACCGCAAGTTAATGAAAAACTGTTTTTT
TRBD1	TRBV9	TRBJ1-6	.	CASSPRTGGEKPLHF	TGTGCCAGCAGCCCCCGGACAGGAGGTGAAAAACCCCTCCACTTT
TRBD1	TRBV2	TRBJ1-4	.	CAGGTQGANEKLFF	TGTGCCGGCGGGACGCAGGGGGCTAATGAAAAACTGTTTTTT
.	TRBV9	TRBJ2-2	.	CASSANIQGNTGELFF	TGTGCCAGCAGCGCCAACATTCAGGGCAACACCGGGGAGCTGTTTTTT
.	TRBV7-2	TRBJ2-2	.	CASRTRDISTGELFF	TGTGCCAGCAGAACCCGGGACATAAGCACCGGGGAGCTGTTTTTT
.	TRBV5-6	TRBJ1-5	.	CASSLGGIGANQPQHF	TGTGCCAGCAGCTTGGGAGGTATCGGGGCAAATCAGCCCCAGCATTTT